These 5 T cell receptor beta chains were sequenced from one sample in a study of blood T cell repertoires in COVID-19. Some clones are missing from TCRdb's copy, which holds only in-frame ones; the method was immunoSEQ multiplex PCR. The repertoire holds around 180,000 clones, with less than 85% as singletons. Sequencing was done on a sample of peripheral blood. Receptors originate from a woman older than 75 with acute or convalescent COVID-19.

There are a few counts of this clone. The rearrangement joins TRBV19 to TRBJ1-6, with TRBD1 as a possible D gene (5 bases). With 9 bases removed from V and 3 bases from J, the gap between germline ends came to 18 bases. The germline CDR1 and CDR2 sequences are LNHDA and SQIVND (reference sequence). There are 16 residues in the CDR3. The CDR3 sequence is CASRDSGTFYNSPLHF. The CDR3 DNA sequence: TGTGCCAGCAGGGACTCCGGGACTTTCTATAATTCACCCCTCCACTTT.

The chain uses TRBV28 and TRBJ1-6; maybe TRBD1 (6 bases). Trimming removed 3 bases from V and 9 bases from J, with 15 bases in between. The CDR3 extends over 15 amino acids. Germline V gives CDR1 MDHEN, CDR2 SYDVKM. DNA of the CDR3: TGTGCCAGCAGTTTGGCCAGGGGAGTGGGTTCACCCCTCCACTTT. Translation gives CASSLARGVGSPLHF. Supplemented by reference TRBV28 and TRBJ1-6, the full variable domain reads DVKVTQSSRYLVKRTGEKVFLECVQDMDHENMFWYRQDPGLGLRLIYFSYDVKMKEKGDIPEGYSVSREKKERFSLILESASTNQTSMYLCASSLARGVGSPLHFGNGTRLTVT.

The sample holds a few counts of this clone. The V gene is TRBV10-2, the J gene TRBJ1-2, with D possibly TRBD1 on 5 matching bases. V dropped 1 base and J dropped 7 bases, with 13 bases sitting between them. The CDR3 totals 14 residues. Germline V gene lookup returns CDR1 WSHSY and CDR2 SAAADI. CDR3 nucleotides: TGCGCCAGCAGTGAGTTAACGGGGGTTGGTGGCTACACCTTC. Protein product: CASSELTGVGGYTF.

The V call is TRBV9, the J call TRBJ2-3; no definite D call. CDR1 and CDR2 (germline): SGDLS, YYNGEE. This CDR3 spans 15 amino acids. V was clipped by 0 bases and J by 4 bases, with 12 bases between them. Written as DNA, the CDR3 is TGTGCCAGCAGCGTAGGGGTGGGTGAGGCAGATACGCAGTATTTT. It specifies CASSVGVGEADTQYF. The full variable domain, with the rest looked up from reference TRBV9 and TRBJ2-3, is DSGVTQTPKHLITATGQRVTLRCSPRSGDLSVYWYQQSLDQGLQFLIQYYNGEERAKGNILERFSAQQFPDLHSELNLSSLELGDSALYFCASSVGVGEADTQYFGPGTRLTVL.

This chain uses TRBV6-5 with TRBJ2-1; 7 positions agree with TRBD1. CDR1 and CDR2 (germline): MNHEY, SVGAGI. The CDR3 is 14 residues long. V trimming: 5 bases; J trimming: 6 bases; junction bases outside the gene matches: 7. The CDR3 region is CASSRTGGGNEQFF. The CDR3 DNA is TGTGCCAGCAGTCGGACAGGTGGGGGCAATGAGCAGTTCTTC.